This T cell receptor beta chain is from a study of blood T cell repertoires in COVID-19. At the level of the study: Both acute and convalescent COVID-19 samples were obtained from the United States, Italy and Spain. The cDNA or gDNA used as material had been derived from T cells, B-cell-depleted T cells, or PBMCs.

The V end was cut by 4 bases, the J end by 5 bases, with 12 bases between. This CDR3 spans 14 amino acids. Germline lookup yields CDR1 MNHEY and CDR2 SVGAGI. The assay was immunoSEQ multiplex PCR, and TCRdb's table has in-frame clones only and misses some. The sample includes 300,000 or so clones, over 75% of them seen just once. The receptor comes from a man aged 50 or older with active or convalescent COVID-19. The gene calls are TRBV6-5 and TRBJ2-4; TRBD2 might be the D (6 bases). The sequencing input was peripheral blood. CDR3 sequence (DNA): TGTGCCAGCAGTTCCGGGACTTACGAAAACATTCAGTACTTC. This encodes CASSSGTYENIQYF.